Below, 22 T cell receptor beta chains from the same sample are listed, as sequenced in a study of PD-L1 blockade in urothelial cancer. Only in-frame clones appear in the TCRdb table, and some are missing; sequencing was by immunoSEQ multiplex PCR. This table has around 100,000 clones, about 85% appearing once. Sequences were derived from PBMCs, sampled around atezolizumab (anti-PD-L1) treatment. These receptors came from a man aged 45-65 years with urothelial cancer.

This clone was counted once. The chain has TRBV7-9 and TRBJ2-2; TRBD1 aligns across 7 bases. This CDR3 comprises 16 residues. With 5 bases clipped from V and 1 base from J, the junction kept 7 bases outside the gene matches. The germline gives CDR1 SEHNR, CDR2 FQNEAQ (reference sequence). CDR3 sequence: CASSPRGTVNTGELFF. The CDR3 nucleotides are TGTGCCAGCAGCCCCAGGGGGACGGTGAACACCGGGGAGCTGTTTTTT.

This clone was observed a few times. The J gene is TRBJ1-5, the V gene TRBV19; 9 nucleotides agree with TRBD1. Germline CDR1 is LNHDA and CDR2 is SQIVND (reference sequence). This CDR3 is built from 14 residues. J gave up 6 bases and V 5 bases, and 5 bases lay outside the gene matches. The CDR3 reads CASSPGQGFQPQHF. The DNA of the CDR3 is TGTGCCAGTAGTCCTGGACAGGGGTTTCAGCCCCAGCATTTT.

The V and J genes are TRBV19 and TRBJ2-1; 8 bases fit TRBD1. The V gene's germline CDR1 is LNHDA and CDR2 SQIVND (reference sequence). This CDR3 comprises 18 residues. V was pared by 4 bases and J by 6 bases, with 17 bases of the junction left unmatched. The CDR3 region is CASSTYLPPGQEGNEQFF. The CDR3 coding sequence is TGTGCCAGTAGTACCTACTTACCTCCGGGACAGGAGGGCAATGAGCAGTTCTTC. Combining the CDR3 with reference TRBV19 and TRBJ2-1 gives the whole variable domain DGGITQSPKYLFRKEGQNVTLSCEQNLNHDAMYWYRQDPGQGLRLIYYSQIVNDFQKGDIAEGYSVSREKKESFPLTVTSAQKNPTAFYLCASSTYLPPGQEGNEQFFGPGTRLTVL.

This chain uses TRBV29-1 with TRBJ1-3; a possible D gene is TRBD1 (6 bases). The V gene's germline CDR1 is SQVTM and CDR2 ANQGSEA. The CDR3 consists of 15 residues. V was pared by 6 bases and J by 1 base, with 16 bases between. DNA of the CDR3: TGCAGCGTGATAAAGACAGGCGTGTCTGGAAACACCATATATTTT. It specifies CSVIKTGVSGNTIYF.

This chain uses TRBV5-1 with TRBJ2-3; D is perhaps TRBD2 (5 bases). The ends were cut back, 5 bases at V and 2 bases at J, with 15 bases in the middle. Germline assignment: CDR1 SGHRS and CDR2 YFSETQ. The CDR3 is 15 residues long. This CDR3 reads CASRLWGAATDTQYF. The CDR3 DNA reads TGCGCCAGCAGACTCTGGGGAGCGGCCACAGATACGCAGTATTTT.

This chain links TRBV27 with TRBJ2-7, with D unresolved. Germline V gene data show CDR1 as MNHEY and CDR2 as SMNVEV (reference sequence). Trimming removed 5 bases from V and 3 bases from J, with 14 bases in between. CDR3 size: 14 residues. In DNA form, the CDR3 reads TGTGCCAGCAGTCCCCGGGTCTCAAACTACGAGCAGTACTTC. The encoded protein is CASSPRVSNYEQYF.

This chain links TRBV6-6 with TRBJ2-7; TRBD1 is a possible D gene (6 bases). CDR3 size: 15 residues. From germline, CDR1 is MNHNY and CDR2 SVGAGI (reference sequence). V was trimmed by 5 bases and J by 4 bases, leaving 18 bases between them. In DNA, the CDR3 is TGTGCCAGCAGTAACCGGGACAAAGACAAGTACGAGCAGTACTTC. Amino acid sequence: CASSNRDKDKYEQYF.

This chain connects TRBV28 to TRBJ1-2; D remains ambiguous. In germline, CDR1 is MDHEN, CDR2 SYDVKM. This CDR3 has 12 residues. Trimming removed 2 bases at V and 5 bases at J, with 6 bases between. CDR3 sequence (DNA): TGTGCCAGCAGTTTAACCGGGTATGGCTACACCTTC. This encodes CASSLTGYGYTF.

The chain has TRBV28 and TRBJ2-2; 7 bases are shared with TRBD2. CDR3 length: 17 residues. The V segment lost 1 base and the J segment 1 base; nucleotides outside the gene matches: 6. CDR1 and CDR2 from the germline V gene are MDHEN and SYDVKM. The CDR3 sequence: CASSLSYSSGNTGELFF. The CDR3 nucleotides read TGTGCCAGCAGTTTATCTTATTCTAGCGGGAACACCGGGGAGCTGTTTTTT.

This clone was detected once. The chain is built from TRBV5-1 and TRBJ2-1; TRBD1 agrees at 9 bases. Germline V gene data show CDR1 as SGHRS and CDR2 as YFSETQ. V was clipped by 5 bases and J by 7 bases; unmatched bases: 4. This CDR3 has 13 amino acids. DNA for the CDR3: TGCGCCAGCAGGCACAGGGGGCGGAATGAGCAGTTCTTC. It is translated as CASRHRGRNEQFF. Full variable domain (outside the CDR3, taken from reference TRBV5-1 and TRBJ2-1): KAGVTQTPRYLIKTRGQQVTLSCSPISGHRSVSWYQQTPGQGLQFLFEYFSETQRNKGNFPGRFSGRQFSNSRSEMNVSTLELGDSALYLCASRHRGRNEQFFGPGTRLTVL.

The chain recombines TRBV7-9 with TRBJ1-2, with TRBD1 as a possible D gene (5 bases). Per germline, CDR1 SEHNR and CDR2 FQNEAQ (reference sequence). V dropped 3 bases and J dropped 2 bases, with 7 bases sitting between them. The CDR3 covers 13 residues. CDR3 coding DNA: TGTGCCAGCAGCTTGCCAGGGAACTATGGCTACACCTTC. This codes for CASSLPGNYGYTF.

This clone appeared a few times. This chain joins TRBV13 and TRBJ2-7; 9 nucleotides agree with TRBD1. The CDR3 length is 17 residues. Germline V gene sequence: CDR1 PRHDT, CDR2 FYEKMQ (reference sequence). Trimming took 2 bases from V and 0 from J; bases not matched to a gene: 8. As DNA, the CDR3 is TGTGCCAGCAGCTTATATTTCTGGGACAGGGACTCCTACGAGCAGTACTTC. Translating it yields CASSLYFWDRDSYEQYF. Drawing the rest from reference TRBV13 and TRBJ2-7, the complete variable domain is AAGVIQSPRHLIKEKRETATLKCYPIPRHDTVYWYQQGPGQDPQFLISFYEKMQSDKGSIPDRFSAQQFSDYHSELNMSSLELGDSALYFCASSLYFWDRDSYEQYFGPGTRLTVT.

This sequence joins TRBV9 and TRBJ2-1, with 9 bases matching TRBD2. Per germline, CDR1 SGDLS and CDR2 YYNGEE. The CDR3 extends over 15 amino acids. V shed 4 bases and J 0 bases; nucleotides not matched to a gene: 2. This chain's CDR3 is CASSISGSSYNEQFF. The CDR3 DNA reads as TGTGCCAGCAGCATTAGCGGGAGCTCCTACAATGAGCAGTTCTTC.

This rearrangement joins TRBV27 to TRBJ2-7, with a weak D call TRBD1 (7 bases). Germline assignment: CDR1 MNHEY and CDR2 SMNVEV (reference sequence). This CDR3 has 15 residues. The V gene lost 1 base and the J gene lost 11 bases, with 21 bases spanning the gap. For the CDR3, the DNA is TGTGCCAGCAGTTTATTGGAGGAGGGCGGGGACAGTAAGTACTTC. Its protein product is CASSLLEEGGDSKYF.

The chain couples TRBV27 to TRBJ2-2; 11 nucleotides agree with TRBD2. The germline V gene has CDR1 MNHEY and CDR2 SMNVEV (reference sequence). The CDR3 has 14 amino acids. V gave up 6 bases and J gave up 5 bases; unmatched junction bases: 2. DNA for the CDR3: TGTGCCAGCAGAATAGCGGGAGGGACCGGGGAGCTGTTTTTT. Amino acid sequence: CASRIAGGTGELFF.

The CDR3 DNA reads TGTGCCAGCAGTTCCCTTAGCGGGAGGGCCGGAAACATTCAGTACTTC. It is translated as CASSSLSGRAGNIQYF. This chain joins TRBV28 and TRBJ2-4; 11 bases agree with TRBD2. The CDR3 consists of 16 residues. Germline V gene lookup returns CDR1 MDHEN and CDR2 SYDVKM. With V trimmed by 4 bases and J by 6 bases, 8 bases remained unmatched.

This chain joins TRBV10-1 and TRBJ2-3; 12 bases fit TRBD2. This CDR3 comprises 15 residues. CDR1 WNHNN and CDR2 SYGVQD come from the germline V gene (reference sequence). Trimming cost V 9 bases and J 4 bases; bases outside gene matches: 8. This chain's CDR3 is CARQPSGRASDTQYF. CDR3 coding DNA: TGCGCCAGACAACCTAGCGGGAGGGCCTCAGATACGCAGTATTTT.

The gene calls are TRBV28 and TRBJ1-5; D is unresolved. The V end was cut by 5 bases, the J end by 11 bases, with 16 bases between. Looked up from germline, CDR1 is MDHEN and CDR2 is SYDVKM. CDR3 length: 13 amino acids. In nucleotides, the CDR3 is TGTGCCAGCAGTCCCCCCCCCGGGGAGGCCCAGCATTTT. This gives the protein CASSPPPGEAQHF. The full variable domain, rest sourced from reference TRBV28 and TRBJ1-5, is DVKVTQSSRYLVKRTGEKVFLECVQDMDHENMFWYRQDPGLGLRLIYFSYDVKMKEKGDIPEGYSVSREKKERFSLILESASTNQTSMYLCASSPPPGEAQHFGDGTRLSIL.

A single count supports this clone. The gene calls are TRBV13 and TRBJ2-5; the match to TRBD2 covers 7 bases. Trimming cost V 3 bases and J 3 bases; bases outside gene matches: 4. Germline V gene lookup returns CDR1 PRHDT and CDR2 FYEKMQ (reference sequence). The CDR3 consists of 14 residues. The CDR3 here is CASSFGRGEETQYF. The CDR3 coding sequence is TGTGCCAGCAGCTTCGGTCGGGGGGAAGAGACCCAGTACTTC. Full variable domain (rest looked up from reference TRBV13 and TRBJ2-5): AAGVIQSPRHLIKEKRETATLKCYPIPRHDTVYWYQQGPGQDPQFLISFYEKMQSDKGSIPDRFSAQQFSDYHSELNMSSLELGDSALYFCASSFGRGEETQYFGPGTRLLVL.

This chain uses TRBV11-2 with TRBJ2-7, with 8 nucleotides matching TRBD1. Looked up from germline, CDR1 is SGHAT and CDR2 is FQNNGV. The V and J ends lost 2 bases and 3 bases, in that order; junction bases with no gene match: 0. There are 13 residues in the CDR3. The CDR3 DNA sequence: TGTGCCAGCAGCTTAACAGGGGGCTACGAGCAGTACTTC. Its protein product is CASSLTGGYEQYF.

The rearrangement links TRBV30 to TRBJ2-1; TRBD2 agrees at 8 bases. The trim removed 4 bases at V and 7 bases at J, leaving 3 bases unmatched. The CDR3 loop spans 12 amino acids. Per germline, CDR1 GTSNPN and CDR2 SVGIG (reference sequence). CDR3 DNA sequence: TGTGCCTGGATTGGCGGGGGGAATGAGCAGTTCTTC. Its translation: CAWIGGGNEQFF.

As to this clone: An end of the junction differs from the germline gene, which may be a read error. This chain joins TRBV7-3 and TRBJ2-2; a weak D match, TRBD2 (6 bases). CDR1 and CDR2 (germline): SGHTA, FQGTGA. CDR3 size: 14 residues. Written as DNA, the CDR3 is TGTGCCAGCAGCGTAACATCTAGCGCCGGGGAGCTGTTTTTT. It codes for CASSVTSSAGELFF.